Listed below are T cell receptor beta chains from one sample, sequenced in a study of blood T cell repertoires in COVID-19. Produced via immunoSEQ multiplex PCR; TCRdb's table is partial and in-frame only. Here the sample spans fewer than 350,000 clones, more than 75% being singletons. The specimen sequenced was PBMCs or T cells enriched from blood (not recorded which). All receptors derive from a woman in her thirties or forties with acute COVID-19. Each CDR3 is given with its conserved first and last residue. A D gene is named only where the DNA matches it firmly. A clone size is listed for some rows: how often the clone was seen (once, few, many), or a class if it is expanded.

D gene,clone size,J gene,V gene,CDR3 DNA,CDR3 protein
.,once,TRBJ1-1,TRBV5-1,TGCGCCAGCAGCTTAAAGCAGGGCAACACTGAAGCTTTCTTT,CASSLKQGNTEAFF
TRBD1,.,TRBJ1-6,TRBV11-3,TGTGCCAGCAGCTTAGATGGGGGACAGTATAATTCACCCCTCCACTTT,CASSLDGGQYNSPLHF
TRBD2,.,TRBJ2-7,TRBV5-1,TGCGCCAGCAGGCAGGGAGGGGACCTATCCTACGAGCAGTACTTC,CASRQGGDLSYEQYF
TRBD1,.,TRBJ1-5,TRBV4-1,TGCGCCAGCAGCCGGGACAGGGAGTATAGCAATCAGCCCCAGCATTTT,CASSRDREYSNQPQHF
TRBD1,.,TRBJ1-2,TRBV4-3,TGCGCCAGCAGCCCGGGACAGGGTGACTATGGCTACACCTTC,CASSPGQGDYGYTF
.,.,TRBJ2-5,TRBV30,TGTGCCTGGAGTGCAAACACAGGGTCGGGGACCCAGTACTTC,CAWSANTGSGTQYF
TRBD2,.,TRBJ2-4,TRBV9,TGTGCCAGCAGCCCTAGCGGACATCTTTTGGGGGCCAAAAACATTCAGTACTTC,CASSPSGHLLGAKNIQYF
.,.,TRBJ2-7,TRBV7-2,TGTGCCAGCAGCACTAGTCGGGAGCAGTACTTC,CASSTSREQYF
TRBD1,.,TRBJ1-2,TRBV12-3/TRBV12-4,TGTGCCAGCACCTCTCTAGGGGGCCGGGGCTACACCTTC,CASTSLGGRGYTF
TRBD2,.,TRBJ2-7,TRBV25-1,TGTGCCAGCAGTGGGGGACTAGCGGGAGACTACGAGCAGTACTTC,CASSGGLAGDYEQYF
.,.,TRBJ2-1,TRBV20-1,TGCAGTGGGTACACGTACAATGAGCAGTTCTTC,CSGYTYNEQFF
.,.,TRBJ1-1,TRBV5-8,TGTGCCAGCAGGGTTGGGGGGGGAACCGTCACTGAAGCTTTCTTT,CASRVGGGTVTEAFF
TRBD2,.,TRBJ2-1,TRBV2,TGTGCCAGCAGGTCGGGAGGGCCGAACAATGAGCAGTTCTTC,CASRSGGPNNEQFF
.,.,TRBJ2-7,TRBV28,TGTGCCAGCAGTTTAATCCCTAGGTTCGAGCAGTACTTC,CASSLIPRFEQYF
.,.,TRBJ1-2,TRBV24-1,TGTGCCACCAGGGAGTCAGGGGACATAGGATATGGCTACACCTTC,CATRESGDIGYGYTF
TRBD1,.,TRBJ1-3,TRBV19,TGTGCCAGTAGCCCCACAGGGGGGTCTGGAAACACCATATATTTT,CASSPTGGSGNTIYF
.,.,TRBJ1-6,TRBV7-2,TGTGCCAGCAGCTTATCCGTCGGGGCACCCCTCCACTTT,CASSLSVGAPLHF
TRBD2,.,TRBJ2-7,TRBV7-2,TGTGCCAGCAGCTTAGCCCCGACTAGCGGGAGCCACGAGCAGTACTTC,CASSLAPTSGSHEQYF
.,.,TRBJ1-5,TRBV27,TGTGCCAGCAGTGGCCGCGCTCCGGGGTGGGGCAATCAGCCCCAGCATTTT,CASSGRAPGWGNQPQHF
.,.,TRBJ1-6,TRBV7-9,TGTGCCAGCAGCTTAGACAGGGTGGGCCCTTATCCACCCCTCCACTTT,CASSLDRVGPYPPLHF
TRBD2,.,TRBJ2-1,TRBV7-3,TGTGCCAGCAGCCGTCTAGCGGCGAGCTCCTACAATGAGCAGTTCTTC,CASSRLAASSYNEQFF
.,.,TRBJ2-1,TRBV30,TGTGCCTGGAGTGTACCAGAACAGGCCTACAATGAGCAGTTCTTC,CAWSVPEQAYNEQFF
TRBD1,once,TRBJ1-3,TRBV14,TGTGCCAGCAGCCCACGACAGGGGTTTTCCGGAAACACCATATATTTT,CASSPRQGFSGNTIYF
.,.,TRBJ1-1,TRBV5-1,TGCGCCAGCAGCGCCCAGGGGTCGGGTGAGAACACTGAAGCTTTCTTT,CASSAQGSGENTEAFF
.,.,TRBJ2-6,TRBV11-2,TGTGCCAGCAGCTTAGGGGGGCAATCGGCCAACGTCCTGACTTTC,CASSLGGQSANVLTF
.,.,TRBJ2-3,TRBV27,TGTGCCAGCAGTGTGGAAGGACAGATCACAGATACGCAGTATTTT,CASSVEGQITDTQYF
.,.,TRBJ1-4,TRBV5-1,TGCGCCAGCAGGTCGGAGGGTGAAAAACTGTTTTTT,CASRSEGEKLFF
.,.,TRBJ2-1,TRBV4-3,TGCGCCAGCAGCCAAGAGACTAGTAGGAATGAGCAGTTCTTC,CASSQETSRNEQFF
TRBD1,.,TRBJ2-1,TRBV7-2,TGTGCCAGCAGCAACACAGGGGGAGGGCAGTTCTTC,CASSNTGGGQFF
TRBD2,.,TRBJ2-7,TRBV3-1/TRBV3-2,TGTGCCAGCAGCCAAGACCGGACTAGCGGGTCTTCCTACGAGCAGTACTTC,CASSQDRTSGSSYEQYF
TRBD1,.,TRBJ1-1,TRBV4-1,TGCGCCAGCAGCCGATCCGGGACAGGGGTTCTGAACACTGAAGCTTTCTTT,CASSRSGTGVLNTEAFF
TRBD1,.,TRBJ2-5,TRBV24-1,TGTGCCACCAGTCAGGCCAGGGGGCATATAGAGACCCAGTACTTC,CATSQARGHIETQYF
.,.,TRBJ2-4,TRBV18,TGTGCCAGCTCCGAGATGGCGGAGATAAACATTCAGTACTTC,CASSEMAEINIQYF
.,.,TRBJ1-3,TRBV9,TGTGCCAGCAGCGCTGGCAGCTCTGGAAACACCATATATTTT,CASSAGSSGNTIYF
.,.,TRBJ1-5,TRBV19,TGTGCCAGTAGTGTACAGGGTGGGGTCCAGCCCCAGCATTTT,CASSVQGGVQPQHF
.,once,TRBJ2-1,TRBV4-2,TGTGCCAGCAGCCAAGATTTGTTGGGCGGGCTTAGCTCCTACAATGAGCAGTTCTTC,CASSQDLLGGLSSYNEQFF
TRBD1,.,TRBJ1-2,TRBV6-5,TGTGCCAGCAGGCTAGACAGGGGTGGAAACTATGGCTACACCTTC,CASRLDRGGNYGYTF
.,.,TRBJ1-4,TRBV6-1,TGTGCCAGCAGTGAAAAGGGGGAGTGGAGCCGGGAACTGTTTTTT,CASSEKGEWSRELFF
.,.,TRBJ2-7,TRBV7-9,TGTGCCAGCAGCCCATCGACTAAGCGAAACTACGAGCAGTACTTC,CASSPSTKRNYEQYF
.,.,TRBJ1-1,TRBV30,TGTGCCTGGAGTGTAAGAAGGAGGACTGAAGCTTTCTTT,CAWSVRRRTEAFF
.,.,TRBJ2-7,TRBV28,TGTGCCAGCAAATCCTCACTCCGGGTCTACGAGCAGTACTTC,CASKSSLRVYEQYF
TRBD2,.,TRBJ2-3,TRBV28,TGTGCCAGCAGTTCCGAAGTTTATCTGACTAGCGTTCCTAATTCTGATACGCAGTATTTT,CASSSEVYLTSVPNSDTQYF
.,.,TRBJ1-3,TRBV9,TGTGCCAGCAGCTCCCCTGCTGGAAACACCATATATTTT,CASSSPAGNTIYF
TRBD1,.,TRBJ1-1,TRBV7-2,TGTGCCAGCAGGGAGGGGACAGGGAACACTGAAGCTTTCTTT,CASREGTGNTEAFF